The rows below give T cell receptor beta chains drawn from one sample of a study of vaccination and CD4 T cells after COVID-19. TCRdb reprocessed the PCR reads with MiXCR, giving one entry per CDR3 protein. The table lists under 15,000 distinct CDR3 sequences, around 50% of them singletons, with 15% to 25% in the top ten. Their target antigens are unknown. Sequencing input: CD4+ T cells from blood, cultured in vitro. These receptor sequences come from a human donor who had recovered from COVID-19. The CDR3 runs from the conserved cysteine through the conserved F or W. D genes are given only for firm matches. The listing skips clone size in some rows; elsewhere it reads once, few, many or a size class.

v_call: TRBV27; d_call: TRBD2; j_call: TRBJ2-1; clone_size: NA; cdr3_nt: TGTGCCAGCAGTTTATGGGTGAAACCCGGGACTAGCGGGAGGGTAAGCGACAATGAGCAGTTCTTC; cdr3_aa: CASSLWVKPGTSGRVSDNEQFF
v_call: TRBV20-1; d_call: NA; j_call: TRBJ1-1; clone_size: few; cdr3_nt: TGCAGTGCTAGAGACACTGAAGCTTTCTTT; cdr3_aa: CSARDTEAFF
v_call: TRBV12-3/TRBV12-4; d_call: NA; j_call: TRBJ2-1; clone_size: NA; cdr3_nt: TGTGCCAGCAGTTTAGTGGTAAGCGGCGGCGGCTATGAGCAGTTCTTC; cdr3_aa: CASSLVVSGGGYEQFF
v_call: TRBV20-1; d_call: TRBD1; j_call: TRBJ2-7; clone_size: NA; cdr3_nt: TGCAGTGCTAGAGACTACCCCGGGACAGGGGATTACGAGCAGTACTTC; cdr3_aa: CSARDYPGTGDYEQYF
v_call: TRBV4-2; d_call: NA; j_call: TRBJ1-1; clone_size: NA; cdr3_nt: TGTGCCAGCGGTCGAACGGAGGCAGGGCTTGAGATTGAAGCTTTCTTT; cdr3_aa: CASGRTEAGLEIEAFF
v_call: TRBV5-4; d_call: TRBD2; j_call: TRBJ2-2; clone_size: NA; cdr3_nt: TGTGCCAGCAGCTTGGGCGGCGGGAGCGGGTTCGGGGAGCTGTTTTTT; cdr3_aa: CASSLGGGSGFGELFF
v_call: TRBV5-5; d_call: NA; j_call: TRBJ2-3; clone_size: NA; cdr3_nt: TGTGCCAGCAGCTTTCAGACTGAAAGCACAGATACGCAGTATTTT; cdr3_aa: CASSFQTESTDTQYF
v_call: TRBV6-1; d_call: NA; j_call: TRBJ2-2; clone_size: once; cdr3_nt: TGTGCCAGCAGATTAAAAGCGAACACCGGGGAGCTGTTTTTT; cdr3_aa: CASRLKANTGELFF
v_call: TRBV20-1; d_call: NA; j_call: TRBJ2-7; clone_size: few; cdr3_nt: TGCAGTGCTAGGGGGAATACCTACGAGCAGTACTTC; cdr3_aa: CSARGNTYEQYF
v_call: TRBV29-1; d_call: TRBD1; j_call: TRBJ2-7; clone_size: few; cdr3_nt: TGCAGCGTCCGGGACAGGGGGTTGAGCGAGCAGTACTTC; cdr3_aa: CSVRDRGLSEQYF
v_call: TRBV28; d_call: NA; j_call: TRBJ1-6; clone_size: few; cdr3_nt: TGTGCCAGCAGTTTAAGGTTTGCTGCTAATTCACCCCTCCACTTT; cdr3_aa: CASSLRFAANSPLHF
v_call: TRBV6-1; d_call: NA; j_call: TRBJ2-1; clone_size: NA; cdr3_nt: TGTGCCAGCAGGGAGGGTCGGGAGTTCTTC; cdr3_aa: CASREGREFF
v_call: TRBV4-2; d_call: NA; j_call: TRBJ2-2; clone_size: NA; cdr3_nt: TGTGCCAGCAGCCAAGCATCCTTAGACACCGGGGAGCTGTTTTTT; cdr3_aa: CASSQASLDTGELFF
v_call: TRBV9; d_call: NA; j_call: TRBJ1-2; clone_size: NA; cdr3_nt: TGTGCCAGCAGCGTAGCACCAGGAGCTAACTATGGCTACACCTTC; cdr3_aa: CASSVAPGANYGYTF
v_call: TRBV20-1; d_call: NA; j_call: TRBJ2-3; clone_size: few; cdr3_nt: TGCAGTCGCAATACGGTCACAGATACGCAGTATTTT; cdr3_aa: CSRNTVTDTQYF
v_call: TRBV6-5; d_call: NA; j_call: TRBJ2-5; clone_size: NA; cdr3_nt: TGTGCCAGCAGTTACTATCAGCGGTCCCAAGAGACCCAGTACTTC; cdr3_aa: CASSYYQRSQETQYF
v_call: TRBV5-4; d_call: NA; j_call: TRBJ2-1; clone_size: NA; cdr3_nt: TGTGCCAGCAGCCGCTTGGGGCCGGGTTCCTACAATGAGCAGTTCTTC; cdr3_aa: CASSRLGPGSYNEQFF
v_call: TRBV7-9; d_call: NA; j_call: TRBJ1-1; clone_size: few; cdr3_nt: TGTGCCAGCAGTCGCGTATTGAACACTGAAGCTTTCTTT; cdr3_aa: CASSRVLNTEAFF
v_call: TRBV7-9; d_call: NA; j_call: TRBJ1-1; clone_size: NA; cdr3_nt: TGTGCCAGCAGCCGGGGACCGGAGGCAGCTTTCTTT; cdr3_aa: CASSRGPEAAFF
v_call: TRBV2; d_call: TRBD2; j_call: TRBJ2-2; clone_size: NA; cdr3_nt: TGTGCCAGCAGTCGGACTAGCGGGAGAGCCGGGGAGCTGTTTTTT; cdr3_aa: CASSRTSGRAGELFF
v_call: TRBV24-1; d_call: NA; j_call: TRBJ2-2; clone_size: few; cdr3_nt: TGTGCCACCAGTGATTCACAGGGATTTCACACCGGGGAGCTGTTTTTT; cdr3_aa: CATSDSQGFHTGELFF
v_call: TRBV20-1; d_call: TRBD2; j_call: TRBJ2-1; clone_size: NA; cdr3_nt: TGCAGTGGCGGGGGGCGCAGGGAGCAGTTCTTC; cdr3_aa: CSGGGRREQFF
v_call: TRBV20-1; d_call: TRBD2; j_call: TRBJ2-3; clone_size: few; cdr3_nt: TGCAGTGCCGTGTGGACTAGCTCTAGCACAGATACGCAGTATTTT; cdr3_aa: CSAVWTSSSTDTQYF
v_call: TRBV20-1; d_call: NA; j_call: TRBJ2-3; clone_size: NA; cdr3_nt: TGCAGTGCTAGAGGGACCGTCGGCACAGATACGCAGTATTTT; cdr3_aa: CSARGTVGTDTQYF
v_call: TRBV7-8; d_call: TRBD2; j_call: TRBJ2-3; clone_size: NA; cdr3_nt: TGTGCCAGCAGCTTACGAAGCGGGAACACAGATACGCAGTATTTT; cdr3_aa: CASSLRSGNTDTQYF
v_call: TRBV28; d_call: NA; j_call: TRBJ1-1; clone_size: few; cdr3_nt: TGTGCCAGCAAAGGGAACACTGAAGCTTTCTTT; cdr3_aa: CASKGNTEAFF
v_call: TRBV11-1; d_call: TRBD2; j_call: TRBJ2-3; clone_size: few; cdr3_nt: TGTGCCAGCAGGAACCGGGCGGGAGTCGTATGGGATACGCAGTATTTT; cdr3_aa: CASRNRAGVVWDTQYF
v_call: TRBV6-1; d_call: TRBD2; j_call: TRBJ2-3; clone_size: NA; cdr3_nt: TGTGCCAGCAGTAGGGAGGGCGTGCAGTATTTT; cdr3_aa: CASSREGVQYF